This T cell receptor beta chain was recovered during a study of response to subunit inactivated influenza vaccine. CDR3 length: 16 residues. Germline loops: CDR1 DFQATT, CDR2 SNEGSKA (reference sequence). For this clonotype: Its antigen is still unknown. Sequence at one end of the junction differs from germline and may be a read error.

TCRdb redid the calling of the RT-PCR reads with MiXCR, one entry per CDR3 protein. The sample has 200,000 to 300,000 distinct CDR3 sequences; 10% to 15% are singletons. Study outcomes and limitations: It was suggested by the authors that few new T cells are recruited by each seasonal influenza vaccination.

The V gene is TRBV20-1, the J gene TRBJ1-5; 7 bases agree with TRBD1. The sequenced sample was non-naive T cells sorted from PBMCs, obtained about 14 days before vaccination. The clonotype comes from a middle-aged man who received an inactivated influenza vaccine. The chain's CDR3 is CCARALTGPSNQPQHF. The DNA of the CDR3 is TGCTGTGCTAGAGCCTTGACAGGGCCGAGCAATCAGCCCCAGCATTTT.